This record concerns one TCR beta chain sequence. Its antigen is undetermined. The record originates from a study of shared clonotypes between healthy human individuals. At the level of the study: The donor pool was made up of two women and a few men aged 18 to 49.

Study-wide results and limits: Larger estimated richness was generally recorded for naive subsets relative to memory subsets.

Sequencing used immunoSEQ multiplex PCR; TCRdb keeps in-frame clones, though not all of them. There are around 2.5 million clones in the sample; approximately 93% occur only once, and 0.36% lies in the top ten. V lost 6 bases and J lost 6, with 20 bases in between. Looked up from germline, CDR1 is MNHEY and CDR2 is SVGAGI. This CDR3 is built from 15 residues. Sequenced sample: naive CD4+ T cells from PBMCs. Subset described: CD45RA+ positively selected. This TCR was recovered from a man aged 18 to 30 in good health. Some clones in this sample may be carry-over from other donors' samples. The chain combines TRBV6-5 with TRBJ1-2; D is unresolved. The chain's CDR3 is CASRRGGKFEDGYTF. Written as DNA, the CDR3 is TGTGCCAGCAGACGGGGAGGGAAGTTCGAAGATGGCTACACCTTC.